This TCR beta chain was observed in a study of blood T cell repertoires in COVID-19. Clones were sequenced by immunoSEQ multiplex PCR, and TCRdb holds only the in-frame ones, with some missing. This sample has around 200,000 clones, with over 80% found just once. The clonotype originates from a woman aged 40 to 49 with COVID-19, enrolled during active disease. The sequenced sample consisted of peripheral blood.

The CDR3 spells CASSNPGGGNEKLFF. For the CDR3, the DNA is TGTGCCAGCAGTAACCCCGGGGGTGGTAATGAAAAACTGTTTTTT. The rearrangement uses TRBV6-5 and TRBJ1-4; D may be TRBD1 (5 bases). CDR3 length: 15 amino acids. Germline-derived CDR1 and CDR2 are MNHEY and SVGAGI. V lost 5 bases, J lost 4 bases, and 14 bases lay in between.